The 29 T cell receptor beta chains given below trace back to one sample, sequenced in a study of T cell changes during pregnancy in multiple sclerosis. The table came from immunoSEQ multiplex PCR; TCRdb's copy has only in-frame clones and leaves some out. The data contain 25,000 to 35,000 clones, 85% to 95% of them seen just once; the ten biggest clones take up roughly 5.7%. Sequences were derived from CD8+ T cells from peripheral blood mononuclear cells, sampled before pregnancy. These receptors originate from a female donor with multiple sclerosis, enrolled in a pregnancy study.

The chain carries TRBV6-1 and TRBJ1-1, with 9 bases matching TRBD1. Germline trimming cut 1 base from V and 8 bases from J; bases unmatched to any gene: 8. Germline assignment: CDR1 MNHNS and CDR2 SASEGT. This CDR3 is 15 amino acids long. CDR3 amino acids: CASSEVGTGTREAFF. Here the CDR3 DNA reads TGTGCCAGCAGTGAAGTAGGGACAGGGACCCGCGAAGCTTTCTTT.

The chain recombines TRBV2 with TRBJ2-7, with a possible D match to TRBD1 (6 bases). The CDR3 contains 13 residues. V lost 4 bases and J lost 7, with 14 bases in between. Per germline, CDR1 SNHLY and CDR2 FYNNEI. The CDR3, as DNA: TGTGCCAGCAGTGGGGACACCTTGGATGAGCAGTACTTC. As protein: CASSGDTLDEQYF.

V gene TRBV6-5 combines with J gene TRBJ2-5; TRBD2 is a possible D gene (6 bases). The CDR3 spans 15 residues. The V gene's germline CDR1 is MNHEY and CDR2 SVGAGI. The germline V and J ends were trimmed by 7 bases and 5 bases, with 20 bases remaining between them. CDR3 nucleotides: TGTGCCAGCACCTCCTCCGGGGACTCCATCGAGACCCAGTACTTC. This codes for CASTSSGDSIETQYF.

V and J are TRBV28 and TRBJ2-7; 7 bases match TRBD2. This CDR3 is built from 17 residues. V lost 4 bases to trimming and J lost 2 bases; unmatched junction nucleotides: 14. CDR1 and CDR2 (germline): MDHEN, SYDVKM. The CDR3 bases are TGTGCCAGCAGTTCGCCCGTGAGGAGCGGGAATACCTACGAGCAGTACTTC. Protein product: CASSSPVRSGNTYEQYF.

The rearrangement links TRBV28 to TRBJ2-7; TRBD1 matches 10 bases. J was trimmed by 3 bases and V by 8 bases; bases with no gene match: 10. This CDR3 comprises 15 residues. Looked up from germline, CDR1 is MDHEN and CDR2 is SYDVKM. DNA of the CDR3: TGTGCCAGCCTAGGACCGGGACAGGGGATCTACGAGCAGTACTTC. Encoded protein: CASLGPGQGIYEQYF.

The genes are TRBV7-2 and TRBJ2-5; the D gene is possibly TRBD1 (5 bases). There are 16 residues in the CDR3. The V end lost 2 bases, the J end lost 5 bases, and 18 bases lay between the germline ends. Germline CDR1 reads SGHTA; CDR2 reads FQGNSA. The CDR3 reads CASSLNNGARLETQYF. CDR3 nucleotide sequence: TGTGCCAGCAGCTTAAACAATGGGGCGAGACTCGAGACCCAGTACTTC.

The chain is built from TRBV19 and TRBJ2-7; TRBD1 is a possible D gene (7 bases). Germline assignment: CDR1 LNHDA and CDR2 SQIVND (reference sequence). The CDR3 runs 15 residues. V dropped 4 bases and J dropped 6 bases, with 19 bases sitting between them. CDR3 nucleotides: TGTGCCAGTAGTACGCGGGACAGCCACTTCCTCGAGCAGTACTTC. Translated, it gives CASSTRDSHFLEQYF.

The rearrangement links TRBV12-5 to TRBJ2-1; 13 positions match TRBD2. The CDR3 loop spans 15 amino acids. Germline V lookup: CDR1 LGHNT, CDR2 FRNRAP. After removal of 5 bases from V and 9 bases from J, the junction contained 7 bases not matched to a gene. Here the CDR3 reads CASGQGLAGVSEQFF. In nucleotides, the CDR3 is TGTGCTAGTGGTCAAGGACTAGCGGGGGTTAGTGAGCAGTTCTTC.

The V call is TRBV7-9, the J call TRBJ2-2; tentatively, D is TRBD2 (5 bases). The CDR3 is 18 residues long. Trimming took 5 bases from V and 1 from J, leaving 20 bases between them. Germline V CDR1 and CDR2: SEHNR, FQNEAQ (reference sequence). The CDR3 DNA reads TGTGCCAGCAGCCATTCCGGGATGCTTCTAAGGAACACCGGGGAGCTGTTTTTT. Translation gives CASSHSGMLLRNTGELFF.

The V gene is TRBV6-1, the J gene TRBJ1-1, with TRBD1 matching over 7 bases. The junction had 6 bases not matched to a gene; V was cut back by 0 bases and J by 5 bases. CDR3 size: 15 residues. CDR1 is MNHNS and CDR2 is SASEGT in the germline V gene. CDR3 loop: CASSEAPTGLTEAFF. CDR3 nucleotide sequence: TGTGCCAGCAGTGAAGCTCCGACAGGGTTGACTGAAGCTTTCTTT.

The chain is built from TRBV4-3 and TRBJ1-6; unclear D gene. Germline V CDR1 and CDR2: LGHNA, YSLEER. The CDR3 sequence is 17 residues long. V lost 0 bases, J lost 0 bases, and 9 bases lay in between. This chain's CDR3 is CASSQEDRSSYNSPLHF. DNA for the CDR3: TGCGCCAGCAGCCAAGAAGACCGGAGCTCCTATAATTCACCCCTCCACTTT.

The CDR3 region is CASSLRASGRVGSYNEQFF. CDR3 DNA: TGTGCCAGCAGTTTAAGGGCTAGCGGGAGAGTGGGCTCCTACAATGAGCAGTTCTTC. This chain joins TRBV27 and TRBJ2-1; 10 positions match TRBD2. Per germline, CDR1 MNHEY and CDR2 SMNVEV (reference sequence). V was clipped by 2 bases and J by 0 bases; unmatched bases: 10. This CDR3 region has 19 residues.

CDR3 sequence (DNA): TGTGCCAGCACCCCAATTCTACTAGCCCCCAATGGCGAGCAGTTCTTC. Encoded protein: CASTPILLAPNGEQFF. This chain connects TRBV27 to TRBJ2-1; a possible D gene is TRBD2 (6 bases). There are 16 residues in the CDR3. The V gene lost 7 bases and the J gene lost 10 bases, with 26 bases spanning the gap. The germline V gene encodes CDR1 MNHEY and CDR2 SMNVEV (reference sequence).

The chain's CDR3 is CASRTVLRAEAFF. DNA of the CDR3: TGTGCCAGCAGGACGGTACTGAGGGCTGAAGCTTTCTTT. The J gene is TRBJ1-1, the V gene TRBV2, with D uncertain. Per the germline V gene, CDR1 is SNHLY and CDR2 is FYNNEI. Deletions cut 6 bases from V and 6 bases from J, with 14 bases between. The CDR3 contains 13 residues.

The V call is TRBV11-2, the J call TRBJ2-7; 10 bases fit TRBD2. After removal of 1 base from V and 0 bases from J, the junction contained 3 bases not matched to a gene. The CDR3 totals 16 residues. Per the germline V gene, CDR1 is SGHAT and CDR2 is FQNNGV. The CDR3 reads CASSLALAGVSYEQYF. DNA of the CDR3: TGTGCCAGCAGCTTAGCTCTAGCGGGGGTCTCCTACGAGCAGTACTTC.

The J gene is TRBJ2-3, the V gene TRBV19; D unclear. The CDR3 runs 10 residues. Germline CDR1 and CDR2: LNHDA and SQIVND (reference sequence). V was clipped by 9 bases and J by 1 base, with 2 bases between them. CDR3 sequence reads: CASGTDTQYF. The CDR3 bases are TGTGCCAGCGGCACAGATACGCAGTATTTT.

This sequence joins TRBV18 and TRBJ2-1; TRBD1 aligns across 8 bases. V trimming: 4 bases; J trimming: 4 bases; junction bases outside the gene matches: 9. The CDR3 has 16 amino acids. The germline V gene has CDR1 KGHSH and CDR2 LQKENI. The CDR3 loop is CASSLTAGGGYNEQFF. The CDR3 bases are TGTGCCAGCTCACTTACCGCAGGGGGCGGATACAATGAGCAGTTCTTC.

The chain couples TRBV7-9 to TRBJ1-5, with a possible D match to TRBD1 (6 bases). Per the germline V gene, CDR1 is SEHNR and CDR2 is FQNEAQ (reference sequence). The germline V and J ends were trimmed by 5 bases and 3 bases, with 11 bases remaining between them. The CDR3 sequence is 14 residues long. CDR3 sequence (DNA): TGTGCCAGCAGCCTCGACAGGTTCAATCAGCCCCAGCATTTT. Translated: CASSLDRFNQPQHF.

The J gene is TRBJ2-1, the V gene TRBV7-9; 14 bases are a match to TRBD2. Germline trimming cut 10 bases from V and 8 bases from J; bases unmatched to any gene: 7. Germline values: CDR1 SEHNR, CDR2 FQNEAQ (reference sequence). The CDR3 is 14 residues long. CDR3 residues: CATITGLAGDEQFF. CDR3 coding DNA: TGTGCCACCATAACGGGACTAGCGGGAGATGAGCAGTTCTTC.

The J gene is TRBJ2-3, the V gene TRBV4-2; a weak D match, TRBD2 (5 bases). The CDR3 contains 17 residues. V shed 0 bases and J shed 3 bases, with 16 bases lying between them. In germline, CDR1 is LGHNA, CDR2 YNFKEQ. CDR3 in DNA: TGTGCCAGCAGCCAAGAAGTAGGGAGTCGGGTGACAGATACGCAGTATTTT. Protein product: CASSQEVGSRVTDTQYF.

V usage is TRBV7-9 and J usage is TRBJ2-1; D perhaps matches TRBD1 (5 bases). With 5 bases removed from V and 3 bases from J, the gap between germline ends came to 17 bases. The CDR3 has 16 amino acids. Germline lookup yields CDR1 SEHNR and CDR2 FQNEAQ (reference sequence). DNA for the CDR3: TGTGCCAGCAGCCAGAATCAGGGAACGAACTACAATGAGCAGTTCTTC. Translated: CASSQNQGTNYNEQFF.

The V gene is TRBV4-1, the J gene TRBJ1-6; D ambiguous. Deletions cut 1 base from V and 9 bases from J, with 4 bases between. The CDR3 extends over 12 amino acids. Germline CDR1 MGHRA, CDR2 YSYEKL. CDR3 sequence reads: CASSQGASPLHF. The CDR3 DNA reads TGCGCCAGCAGCCAAGGCGCTTCACCCCTCCACTTT.

This rearrangement joins TRBV11-2 to TRBJ2-4, with D maybe TRBD1 (5 bases). The CDR3 covers 14 residues. The germline V gene encodes CDR1 SGHAT and CDR2 FQNNGV. Deletions cut 5 bases from V and 7 bases from J, with 15 bases between. Here the CDR3 reads CASSPRQWPNIQYF. The CDR3 coding sequence is TGTGCCAGCAGCCCCCGACAGTGGCCGAACATTCAGTACTTC.

The chain uses TRBV6-5 and TRBJ1-6, with a tentative D call TRBD1 (5 bases). This CDR3 is 14 amino acids long. Between the trimmed V and J ends, which lost 8 bases and 3 bases, there was a span of 11 bases. Germline V lookup: CDR1 MNHEY, CDR2 SVGAGI. In DNA, the CDR3 is TGTGCCAGCTCGCGGGACGTCTATAATTCACCCCTCCACTTT. Residues: CASSRDVYNSPLHF.

This rearrangement joins TRBV6-6 to TRBJ1-1; the D is unclear. CDR1 MNHNY and CDR2 SVGAGI come from the germline V gene (reference sequence). CDR3 size: 15 residues. V dropped 0 bases and J dropped 0 bases, with 8 bases sitting between them. CDR3 nucleotide sequence: TGTGCCAGCAGTTACTCGAGGCAGTTGAACACTGAAGCTTTCTTT. As protein: CASSYSRQLNTEAFF.

This clone was observed once. This chain uses TRBV19 with TRBJ1-5; D uncertain. V gave up 4 bases and J gave up 0 bases, with 10 bases separating them. CDR3 length: 15 residues. Germline assignment: CDR1 LNHDA and CDR2 SQIVND (reference sequence). CDR3 protein: CASSTTGNSNQPQHF. The CDR3 DNA follows: TGTGCCAGTAGTACCACCGGGAATAGCAATCAGCCCCAGCATTTT.

This sequence joins TRBV15 and TRBJ2-6; D is undetermined. V was pared by 1 base and J by 2 bases, with 6 bases between. From germline, CDR1 is LNHNV and CDR2 YYDKDF (reference sequence). The CDR3 is made up of 15 amino acids. The CDR3 coding sequence is TGTGCCACCAGCAGAGCACTTGCTGGGGCCAACGTCCTGACTTTC. As protein: CATSRALAGANVLTF.

The CDR3 spells CATSPRRGGSYEQYF. In DNA form, the CDR3 reads TGTGCCACCAGCCCTCGCAGGGGAGGGTCCTACGAGCAGTACTTC. This chain uses TRBV15 with TRBJ2-7; weak D call: TRBD2 (7 bases). Germline V gene sequence: CDR1 LNHNV, CDR2 YYDKDF (reference sequence). The CDR3 totals 15 residues. Trimming took off 5 bases at V and 1 base at J, with 15 bases between the two ends.

The J gene is TRBJ2-1, the V gene TRBV2; 7 bases are a match to TRBD1. The CDR3 spans 15 residues. Germline CDR1 SNHLY, CDR2 FYNNEI. V was pared by 5 bases and J by 4 bases, with 8 bases of the junction left unmatched. The CDR3 DNA reads TGTGCCAGCAGTAGTCCCCAGGGGGAGTACAATGAGCAGTTCTTC. Translated, it gives CASSSPQGEYNEQFF. The whole variable domain, remainder taken from reference TRBV2 and TRBJ2-1, is EPEVTQTPSHQVTQMGQEVILRCVPISNHLYFYWYRQILGQKVEFLVSFYNNEISEKSEIFDDQFSVERPDGSNFTLKIRSTKLEDSAMYFCASSSPQGEYNEQFFGPGTRLTVL.